This record covers a single T cell receptor beta chain. This clone has just one count. Its recognized antigen is unknown. The input lacks base qualities; no much larger clone sits a single base away. CDR3 length: 15 amino acids, cysteine to phenylalanine. CDR3 DNA is the only sequence kept; it has 45 bases, read in frame from the first base. V is reduced by 5 bases and J by 7 bases, leaving a spacing of 19 bases between them. Looking up the germline V gene (reference sequence) yields CDR1 SGHNT and CDR2 YYREEE. The entry originates in a study of cytomegalovirus exposure and HLA in healthy donors listed by TCRdb under 2017. About the study as a whole: An earlier analysis of 587 of the donors reported approximately 270 Gb of sequence data and around 120 million unique TCR beta sequences from 150 million to 200 million T cells. The number of typed donors differed by locus: about 620-630 for A, B, C, DRB1 and DQB1; approximately 520 for DQA1; 600 to 610 for DPA1; and about 470 for DPB1. An early release that covered around 590 HLA-typed donors contained around 300 gigabases of sequencing data and some 87 million unique TCR sequences. A separate validation cohort of more than 100 different subjects was used in addition to the roughly 670-subject first cohort. The genetic ancestry cluster associated with self-reported Caucasian donors included approximately 85% of the roughly 400 genotyped donors. All discovery cohort repertoires had been generated using a single sequencing platform. Because of strong linkage in the cohort, roughly five DR-DQ haplotypes were treated as single units for association and clustering. A later genetic analysis took genome-wide SNP genotypes for about 55% of the 666 donors and used that subset as a discovery cohort. The study used immunosequencing to profile the T cell repertoires of hundreds of subjects and linked those repertoires to cytomegalovirus serostatus. High-throughput TCR immunosequencing, statistical association of individual TCRs with disease status, and machine learning were combined to predict cytomegalovirus infection status. Alongside the repertoire data, information on donor age, sex, ethnicity and CMV serostatus was compiled. An earlier analysis of more than 450 of the donors used high-throughput TCR beta sequencing to judge whether each TCR beta V gene segment behaved as functional or pseudogenic. Across under 500 genotyped donors of the cohort, an average of approximately 220,000 unique TCR beta nucleotide sequences per donor were sequenced, and roughly a sixth of those sequences were non-productive. Rather than using new phenotypic data, the later analysis identified candidate immune exposures from TCR beta sequences and from how often those sequences occurred across donors. Both class I and class II loci were covered by HLA typing, at four-digit resolution. The study was designed to test whether signatures of past pathogen exposure could be identified by cataloging public T cell receptors. A later analysis re-examined previously published TCR beta repertoires from more than 650 donors and added high-resolution HLA genotyping to investigate patterns of TCR occurrence. Summary of the overall study and its limitations: A later analysis reported that several top co-occurrence clusters appeared linked to parvovirus B19, influenza, CMV and Epstein-Barr virus. The authors suggested that the approach could potentially be generalized to other disease states and immunological phenotypes. Because HLA typing was unavailable for some donors at each locus, only the typed subset was used in association tests. Most CMV-associated TCR beta chains appeared to be HLA-restricted in a later analysis, and the HLA associations seemed to be driven largely by CMV exposure. Broadly in line with IMGT annotations, most TCR beta V segments showed up in productive rearrangements about 87% or about 30% of the time in an earlier analysis of approximately 600 of the donors. A total of 150 or so TCR beta chains were listed by the study as associated with cytomegalovirus. In a later genetic analysis, fewer N-insertions in productive TCRs were reported among donors in an Asian-associated ancestry cluster than the roughly 640-donor mean. A further reported finding was that TCR beta sequences accurately predicted the HLA-A and HLA-B alleles for most subjects in the first cohort. In vitro tests confirmed that a few of the cytomegalovirus-associated TCR beta chains recognize cytomegalovirus antigens. Sequencing depth was assumed to be roughly uniform across donors in the presence/absence analyses, though that assumption may not hold. A cluster of highly shared sequence variants was judged likely to be a technical artifact of the sequencing pipeline. A later analysis found that HLA-associated TCR beta chains were more clonally expanded and had lower generation probabilities than equally common non-associated chains. CMV serostatus was the only immune exposure information available for the cohort. At a false discovery rate of 0.05, a later analysis linked under 20,000 TCR beta sequences to specific HLA alleles. V-gene and J-gene trimming of TCR beta chains was associated with a missense DCLRE1C variant in a later genetic analysis, and the association was replicated in an independent cohort. About 17 rarely observed V segments, including chromosome 9 orphons, were excluded from the earlier analysis of 550 to 700 of the donors because counts were too low. Linkage disequilibrium might explain the correlated functional status among segregating V segments, but an unknown experimental factor could not be excluded. In both the original and validation cohorts, the classifier was reported to diagnose cytomegalovirus status with high specificity and sensitivity. In a later analysis, the rate of TCR association differed among HLA loci, with DRB1 alleles having the most associated TCRs and HLA-C alleles having the fewest. Strong co-occurrence of HLA alleles, especially DR and DQ, made assigning TCR associations to individual alleles difficult. Because the 87-base-pair reads could not distinguish some IMGT-functional V segments, including TRBV6-2 and TRBV6-3, those segments were excluded. Across donors, most TCR sequences were observed very rarely, whereas some public TCRs were present in many individuals. The cohort was sequenced for TCR beta chains only, and without alpha or paired-chain data the features that could be detected were limited.

Receptor amplification or capture employed the immunoSEQ multiplex PCR assay. For the multiplex PCR, a mixture combining 60 forward primers for TCR Vbeta segments and 13 reverse primers for TCR Jbeta segments was used. The CDR3 region of rearranged TCR beta genes was amplified from genomic DNA with a multiplex PCR assay. The Illumina HiSeq System was used to sequence the amplified TCR beta libraries as 87-base-pair reads. In the authors' own workflow: A later analysis counted some 80 million unique TCR beta chains across the 666 repertoires, and around 9.9 million of these chains were shared by at least two donors. A nearest-neighbor algorithm error-corrected the raw reads and collapsed the reads into unique sequences, merging closely related sequences to remove PCR and sequencing errors. Alignment of CDR3 sequences to IMGT reference sequences was used to assign V, D and J gene segments. For a sequence to be retained, at least a six-nucleotide match to both a V gene segment and a J gene segment was required. Rearrangements were classified as productive when the CDR3 lacked stop codons and remained in frame with V and J, and all other rearrangements were classified as non-productive. CDR3 was defined by IMGT convention, running from the second conserved V-encoded cysteine to the conserved J-encoded phenylalanine. The earlier analysis of about 640 of the donors excluded any sequence lacking an unambiguous match to a single V gene segment. An earlier analysis of a few hundred of the donors classified V segments as functional when productive rearrangements were above 56.7% and as segregating when the standard deviation between donors was above 5%. To diagnose cytomegalovirus status from the catalog of TCR beta chain sequences, a statistical classification framework was built. In a later analysis, V and J genes were assigned by comparing TCR nucleotide sequences against IMGT/GENE-DB human TR gene sequences. The TCRdist pipeline was used in a later analysis to assign CDR3 sequences and most-parsimonious VDJ recombination scenarios. In a later analysis, each TCR beta chain was defined by its CDR3 amino acid sequence together with its V-gene family, and reads without a unique V-gene family were excluded. In a later analysis, 450 to 600 highly shared, low-generation-probability nucleotide sequences were removed to address suspected cross-contamination and a sequencing artifact. In a later analysis, a clonal expansion index was calculated for each public chain from normalized within-repertoire ranks of inferred template counts. A later analysis computed generation probabilities with a VDJ recombination model fitted to out-of-frame rearrangements, and checked the results against IGoR. A later analysis scored TCR-TCR, TCR-HLA and TCR-CMV co-occurrence with hypergeometric tests, applying a repertoire-size bias correction to TCR pairs. In a later analysis, false discovery rates were estimated by permuting HLA or CMV assignments 20 times. A later analysis grouped co-occurring TCRs with DBSCAN, adding TCRdist sequence similarity when clustering within HLA-allele-positive subsets. Repertoires with fewer than 30,000 or more than 120,000 public chains, plus five repertoires with anomalous nucleotide sharing, were excluded from co-occurrence clustering. TCRdb re-hosts the immuneACCESS table, in-frame sequences only. Its copies lack some clones; in the studies checked, an unresolved V gene accounts for under half of them, and the cause for the rest is not known. V and J calls and clone size are copied from that table; D and trimming were computed from the DNA. For this sample the table gives about 200,000 clones, of which over 60% were detected only once. The ten largest clones take up approximately 2.1% of the sample.

The cohort was made up of about 670 healthy bone marrow donors. Cohort members were all nominally healthy when sampled, although unrecorded immune exposures were likely present. The donor was CMV seropositive and belonged to the group of 250 to 300 seropositive cohort members. Each donor provided a peripheral blood sample, and peripheral blood mononuclear cells were used for TCR beta sequencing. Genomic DNA extraction from the blood cell samples was performed with the Qiagen DNeasy Blood Extraction Kit. This chain is built from TRBV5-4 and TRBJ2-1; the D gene is perhaps TRBD2, on 7 matching bases. The clonotype originates from a woman in her 30s in good health and CMV-seropositive. The material sequenced was PBMCs. The CDR3 reads CASRPRGGAGNEQFF. In nucleotide form, the sequence is TGTGCCAGCAGACCTAGGGGGGGCGCGGGGAATGAGCAGTTCTTC.